The 27 T cell receptor beta chains below all came from one sample that was sequenced in a study of PD-1 blockade in classical Hodgkin lymphoma. Some clones are missing from TCRdb's copy, which holds only in-frame ones; the method was immunoSEQ multiplex PCR. The data contain 100,000 or so clones, more than 85% of them seen just once; the ten biggest clones take up more than 6.5%. Every one of the patients relapsed after autologous stem cell transplantation (brentuximab vedotin exposure was variable). The sequencing here drew on peripheral blood mononuclear cells (PBMCs), taken before the second cycle of nivolumab. The receptors were sampled from a human donor with classical Hodgkin lymphoma.

The chain uses TRBV9 and TRBJ1-2; no reliable D call. V was clipped by 0 bases and J by 8 bases, with 8 bases between them. The CDR3 spans 12 residues. Per germline, CDR1 SGDLS and CDR2 YYNGEE. CDR3 residues: CASSVGSGGYTF. CDR3 bases: TGTGCCAGCAGCGTAGGTAGTGGAGGCTACACCTTC.

The chain joins TRBV18 to TRBJ2-1; D not resolved. The CDR3 contains 13 residues. Per germline, CDR1 KGHSH and CDR2 LQKENI. V dropped 1 base and J dropped 8 bases, with 9 bases sitting between them. CDR3 DNA: TGTGCCAGCTCACCACTAGTACACGATGAGCAGTTCTTC. It codes for CASSPLVHDEQFF.

The V gene is TRBV7-8, the J gene TRBJ2-2; 10 nucleotides align to TRBD2. Unmatched junction bases numbered 7, after V lost 6 bases and J lost 6 bases. The length of the CDR3 is 15 residues. The germline V gene encodes CDR1 SGHVS and CDR2 FQNEAQ. CDR3 DNA: TGTGCCAGCAGGTTCTCCGGGACTAGCGCCGGGGAGCTGTTTTTT. Translation gives CASRFSGTSAGELFF.

The gene calls are TRBV30 and TRBJ1-1; no clear D. The CDR3 has 13 residues. Germline CDR1 GTSNPN, CDR2 SVGIG (reference sequence). Trimming cost V 2 bases and J 0 bases, with 7 bases left between them. CDR3 bases: TGTGCCTGGAGTTTCGGTGTGAACACTGAAGCTTTCTTT. Translating it yields CAWSFGVNTEAFF.

The V gene is TRBV4-2, the J gene TRBJ1-5; no clear D. V shed 0 bases and J shed 4 bases, with 7 bases lying between them. The CDR3 length is 14 residues. The germline gives CDR1 LGHNA, CDR2 YNFKEQ. Here the CDR3 reads CASSQEKDNQPQHF. The CDR3, as DNA: TGTGCCAGCAGCCAAGAAAAGGATAATCAGCCCCAGCATTTT.

V and J are TRBV10-3 and TRBJ1-6, with TRBD1 matching 8 bases. This CDR3 has 16 residues. With 2 bases clipped from V and 8 bases from J, the junction kept 8 bases outside the gene matches. Germline V gene sequence: CDR1 ENHRY, CDR2 SYGVKD. The CDR3: CAISERDRIRDSPLHF. CDR3 in DNA: TGTGCCATCAGTGAGCGGGACAGGATTAGAGATTCACCCCTCCACTTT.

The rearrangement uses TRBV27 and TRBJ1-1; 8 nucleotides agree with TRBD1. Germline-derived CDR1 and CDR2 are MNHEY and SMNVEV (reference sequence). CDR3 size: 15 residues. With 4 bases clipped from V and 3 bases from J, the junction kept 7 bases outside the gene matches. The CDR3 here is CASSSRTGSYTEAFF. DNA of the CDR3: TGTGCCAGCAGTTCTCGGACAGGGAGTTACACTGAAGCTTTCTTT.

The V gene is TRBV10-3, the J gene TRBJ1-1; D may be TRBD1 (5 bases). V lost 10 bases to trimming and J lost 5 bases, with 11 bases between them. The germline CDR1 and CDR2 sequences are ENHRY and SYGVKD. The CDR3 consists of 11 residues. CDR3 sequence reads: CATRRETEAFF. Here the CDR3 DNA reads TGTGCCACCCGCAGGGAAACTGAAGCTTTCTTT.

The chain employs TRBV6-6 and TRBJ1-2; 7 nucleotides line up with TRBD1. The ends lost 6 bases at V and 11 bases at J; junction bases unmatched: 15. There are 14 residues in the CDR3. CDR1 and CDR2 from the germline V gene are MNHNY and SVGAGI (reference sequence). The CDR3 DNA is TGTGCCAGCAGCCTTCTCCAGGGGGTGGTATTTTACACCTTC. Translating it yields CASSLLQGVVFYTF.

This clone has just one count. This sequence joins TRBV27 and TRBJ1-1; D uncertain. Germline V gene sequence: CDR1 MNHEY, CDR2 SMNVEV (reference sequence). The CDR3 extends over 13 amino acids. V was cut by 7 bases and J by 6 bases, with 15 bases left in between. The CDR3 nucleotides read TGTGCCAGCACTCAGACTACCGGGGCTGAAGCTTTCTTT. Encoded protein: CASTQTTGAEAFF.

Details on this clone: Distinct nucleotide sequences in the sample also encode this CDR3. This chain connects TRBV27 to TRBJ2-1; unclear D gene. Germline V gene lookup returns CDR1 MNHEY and CDR2 SMNVEV (reference sequence). The CDR3 is 11 amino acids. Trimming took 5 bases from V and 4 from J, leaving 3 bases between them. CDR3 sequence reads: CASSTYNEQFF. The CDR3 nucleotides are TGTGCCAGCAGTACTTACAATGAGCAGTTCTTC.

The chain carries TRBV6-5 and TRBJ1-6; no firm D call. Trimming took off 11 bases at V and 5 bases at J, with 10 bases between the two ends. The CDR3 spans 12 residues. Germline lookup yields CDR1 MNHEY and CDR2 SVGAGI. Here the CDR3 DNA reads TGTGCCGGTGGGCAGGATAATTCACCCCTCCACTTT. This encodes CAGGQDNSPLHF.

A few counts support this clone. This chain's CDR3 is CASSADRSFNNQPQHF. The CDR3 coding sequence is TGTGCCAGCAGTGCCGACAGGTCCTTCAACAATCAGCCCCAGCATTTT. V and J are TRBV2 and TRBJ1-5, with D maybe TRBD1 (6 bases). V was trimmed by 4 bases and J by 3 bases, leaving 16 bases between them. The germline CDR1 and CDR2 sequences are SNHLY and FYNNEI. This CDR3 contains 16 residues.

CDR3 nucleotide sequence: TGTGCCAGCAGTGACCTTACGAACGAAAACATTCAGTACTTC. This codes for CASSDLTNENIQYF. The V and J genes are TRBV5-4 and TRBJ2-4; no clear D. This CDR3 has 14 amino acids. Germline V gives CDR1 SGHNT, CDR2 YYREEE (reference sequence). The V gene lost 5 bases and the J gene lost 5 bases, with 14 bases spanning the gap.

The chain links TRBV6-5 to TRBJ1-1; D unresolved. Germline lookup yields CDR1 MNHEY and CDR2 SVGAGI. This CDR3 is built from 13 residues. Trimming pared 5 bases from V and 1 base from J, leaving 8 bases between. The CDR3 DNA is TGTGCCAGCAGTGCCCGGTGGAACACTGAAGCTTTCTTT. Amino acid sequence: CASSARWNTEAFF.

Here the CDR3 reads CASSYGQDLNTEAFF. The CDR3 DNA reads as TGTGCCAGCAGTTACGGGCAGGACTTAAACACTGAAGCTTTCTTT. The V and J genes are TRBV6-5 and TRBJ1-1; the D is unclear. Between the trimmed V and J ends, which lost 2 bases and 2 bases, there was a span of 12 bases. Germline V lookup: CDR1 MNHEY, CDR2 SVGAGI. The CDR3 has 15 amino acids.

This chain connects TRBV4-2 to TRBJ1-2; 9 bases are shared with TRBD1. Germline V CDR1 and CDR2: LGHNA, YNFKEQ. J was trimmed by 2 bases and V by 3 bases; bases with no gene match: 7. The CDR3 totals 16 residues. The CDR3 nucleotides are TGTGCCAGCAGCCAGGACAGGGGTATGGACAACTATGGCTACACCTTC. Translated: CASSQDRGMDNYGYTF.

V is TRBV21-1 and J is TRBJ1-4; the table assigns TRBD1, which was not confirmed against the DNA. TRBV21-1 is a listed pseudogene. The CDR3 totals 13 residues. In DNA form, the CDR3 reads TGTGCCAGCGGACAGGGCCATAATGAAAAACTGTTTTTT. This translates into CASGQGHNEKLFF.

The chain couples TRBV9 to TRBJ2-1; no definite D call. The V end lost 2 bases, the J end lost 11 bases, and 11 bases lay between the germline ends. The CDR3 consists of 12 residues. Germline CDR1 is SGDLS and CDR2 is YYNGEE. CDR3 sequence: CASSVSGQKQFF. CDR3 nucleotide sequence: TGTGCCAGCAGCGTTAGTGGGCAGAAGCAGTTCTTC.

The chain uses TRBV7-9 and TRBJ1-2; 7 bases are a match to TRBD1. Germline CDR1 is SEHNR and CDR2 is FQNEAQ (reference sequence). CDR3 length: 14 amino acids. Germline trimming cut 4 bases from V and 7 bases from J; bases unmatched to any gene: 9. The CDR3 reads CASSYRGGAGGYTF. CDR3 nucleotide sequence: TGTGCCAGCAGCTACAGGGGCGGGGCGGGTGGCTACACCTTC.

The CDR3 DNA sequence: TGTGCCAGCAGCCAAGATCTCGGGGGTTACAATGAGCAGTTCTTC. It specifies CASSQDLGGYNEQFF. This chain links TRBV4-2 with TRBJ2-1; D might be TRBD2 (6 bases). CDR1 is LGHNA and CDR2 is YNFKEQ in the germline V gene. The CDR3 has 15 residues. V was shortened by 0 bases and J by 4 bases, with 10 bases between the two germline ends.

The V call is TRBV6-5, the J call TRBJ1-1, with 7 bases lining up with TRBD1. With V trimmed by 7 bases and J by 4 bases, 9 bases remained unmatched. CDR1 and CDR2 (germline): MNHEY, SVGAGI. There are 14 residues in the CDR3. CDR3 sequence: CASTLDRLATEAFF. The CDR3 DNA follows: TGTGCCAGCACCCTGGACAGGTTGGCCACTGAAGCTTTCTTT.

The rearrangement joins TRBV6-6 to TRBJ1-2; TRBD1 might be the D (5 bases). The V end was cut by 2 bases, the J end by 0 bases, with 10 bases between. This CDR3 has 15 residues. Germline V CDR1 and CDR2: MNHNY, SVGAGI (reference sequence). The CDR3 nucleotides read TGTGCCAGCAGTTACGGTCGAGGGGCTAACTATGGCTACACCTTC. This gives the protein CASSYGRGANYGYTF.

Ten or more counts support this clone. The genes are TRBV2 and TRBJ2-6; D call uncertain. Deletions cut 5 bases from V and 0 bases from J, with 8 bases between. This CDR3 comprises 15 residues. CDR1 and CDR2 (germline): SNHLY, FYNNEI. CDR3 region: CASSISVSGANVLTF. In nucleotides, the CDR3 is TGTGCCAGCAGTATCAGCGTCTCTGGGGCCAACGTCCTGACTTTC.

The chain combines TRBV11-1 with TRBJ2-3, with D perhaps TRBD1 (5 bases). V lost 1 base, J lost 1 base, and 18 bases lay in between. Germline values: CDR1 SGHAT, CDR2 FQDESV (reference sequence). The CDR3 totals 18 residues. The CDR3, as DNA: TGTGCCAGCAGCTTAGTCGTCGACAGTCATTACCGCACAGATACGCAGTATTTT. As protein: CASSLVVDSHYRTDTQYF.

This clone has only one observation. The gene calls are TRBV5-1 and TRBJ2-1, with TRBD1 matching over 8 bases. Germline V gene data show CDR1 as SGHRS and CDR2 as YFSETQ. Unmatched junction bases numbered 18, after V lost 6 bases and J lost 13 bases. This CDR3 is 15 amino acids long. DNA for the CDR3: TGCGCCAGCACACCCCACACCCGGCAGGGGGCTCAACAGTTCTTC. Its translation is CASTPHTRQGAQQFF.

This sequence joins TRBV10-1 and TRBJ1-1; D uncertain. The length of the CDR3 is 12 residues. Germline CDR1 and CDR2: WNHNN and SYGVQD (reference sequence). V lost 3 bases to trimming and J lost 10 bases, with 12 bases between them. Written as DNA, the CDR3 is TGCGCCAGCAGTGAATCGACAATAGGAGCTTTCTTT. Translating it yields CASSESTIGAFF.